Following are 25 T cell receptor beta chains from one sample sequenced in a study of human versus mouse CDR3 diversity and MHC coevolution. The method was immunoSEQ multiplex PCR; TCRdb's version includes in-frame clones alone and lacks a portion of them. The table lists tens of thousands of clones, 80% to 95% of them singletons, with 1.3% to 1.5% in the top ten. Sequenced input: naive CD4+ T cells from blood. Subset denoted: CD45RO-negative CD62L-positive naive CD4 T cells. The receptors here all came from a person aged 25 to 69 in good health.

In this sample, this clone turned up once. The genes are TRBV27 and TRBJ2-5, with TRBD2 matching over 12 bases. The germline V gene encodes CDR1 MNHEY and CDR2 SMNVEV (reference sequence). The CDR3 runs 15 residues. The trim removed 7 bases at V and 7 bases at J, leaving 10 bases unmatched. CDR3 protein: CASKGTSGPGGTQYF. CDR3 nucleotides: TGTGCCAGCAAAGGGACTAGCGGGCCGGGGGGGACCCAGTACTTC.

The chain couples TRBV10-3 to TRBJ2-1; 7 nucleotides match TRBD1. The germline V gene has CDR1 ENHRY and CDR2 SYGVKD. Trimming at V came to 3 bases and at J to 6 bases, leaving 5 bases not matched to a gene. The CDR3 length is 14 residues. The CDR3 region has the DNA TGTGCCATCAGTGACGGCAGGGGGTTCAATGAGCAGTTCTTC. It encodes CAISDGRGFNEQFF.

The gene calls are TRBV9 and TRBJ1-1; possibly TRBD1 for D (6 bases). The CDR3 extends over 16 amino acids. V shed 0 bases and J shed 4 bases, with 16 bases lying between them. Per the germline V gene, CDR1 is SGDLS and CDR2 is YYNGEE. This chain's CDR3 is CASSVVTGSGSTEAFF. As DNA, the CDR3 is TGTGCCAGCAGCGTAGTAACAGGGTCGGGCAGCACTGAAGCTTTCTTT.

V gene TRBV19 combines with J gene TRBJ2-1; D possibly corresponds to TRBD2 (6 bases). The CDR3 consists of 15 residues. CDR1 LNHDA and CDR2 SQIVND come from the germline V gene (reference sequence). V was trimmed by 5 bases and J by 2 bases, leaving 13 bases between them. CDR3 amino acids: CASSGRDLAYNEQFF. Here the CDR3 DNA reads TGTGCCAGTAGTGGCCGGGACTTAGCCTACAATGAGCAGTTCTTC.

The chain employs TRBV7-3 and TRBJ2-2; D is possibly TRBD1 (6 bases). Trimming shortened V by 2 bases and J by 7 bases, and 14 bases separated the two germline ends. Per germline, CDR1 SGHTA and CDR2 FQGTGA. The CDR3 extends over 15 amino acids. The CDR3 DNA reads as TGTGCCAGCAGCTTATATAACAGGGCGAACGGGGAGCTGTTTTTT. It translates to CASSLYNRANGELFF. Full variable domain (missing parts from reference TRBV7-3 and TRBJ2-2): GAGVSQTPSNKVTEKGKYVELRCDPISGHTALYWYRQSLGQGPEFLIYFQGTGAADDSGLPNDRFFAVRPEGSVSTLKIQRTERGDSAVYLCASSLYNRANGELFFGEGSRLTVL.

The chain uses TRBV7-8 and TRBJ2-2; perhaps TRBD1 as D (6 bases). V shed 2 bases and J shed 3 bases, with 10 bases lying between them. The CDR3 spans 15 residues. The germline gives CDR1 SGHVS, CDR2 FQNEAQ. In DNA form, the CDR3 reads TGTGCCAGCAGCTTACACAGGGCGGACACCGGGGAGCTGTTTTTT. Its translation: CASSLHRADTGELFF.

This chain uses TRBV7-9 with TRBJ2-7, with D possibly matching TRBD1 (6 bases). The CDR3 runs to 15 residues. V shed 5 bases and J shed 3 bases, with 17 bases lying between them. Germline CDR1 is SEHNR and CDR2 is FQNEAQ (reference sequence). DNA of the CDR3: TGTGCCAGCAGCGCCAGGGGCATAGTTCTCTACGAGCAGTACTTC. This encodes CASSARGIVLYEQYF.

The chain uses TRBV15 and TRBJ1-4, with 9 nucleotides matching TRBD1. The CDR3 runs 16 residues. Germline CDR1 LNHNV, CDR2 YYDKDF (reference sequence). J lost 8 bases, V lost 2 bases, and 9 bases had no gene match. The CDR3 reads CATSRPTGTGPEKLFF. DNA of the CDR3: TGTGCCACCAGCAGACCTACCGGGACAGGGCCCGAAAAACTGTTTTTT.

The CDR3 reads CASSQARGMGTEAFF. The CDR3, as DNA: TGTGCCAGCAGCCAGGCGCGGGGGATGGGGACTGAAGCTTTCTTT. This chain connects TRBV11-1 to TRBJ1-1; maybe TRBD1 (5 bases). V was pared by 5 bases and J by 5 bases, with 18 bases between. This CDR3 is 15 amino acids long. Germline V CDR1 and CDR2: SGHAT, FQDESV (reference sequence). The full variable domain, with the rest looked up from reference TRBV11-1 and TRBJ1-1, is EAEVAQSPRYKITEKSQAVAFWCDPISGHATLYWYRQILGQGPELLVQFQDESVVDDSQLPKDRFSAERLKGVDSTLKIQPAELGDSAMYLCASSQARGMGTEAFFGQGTRLTVV.

This sequence joins TRBV12-5 and TRBJ2-7; a weak D match, TRBD2 (5 bases). V was shortened by 5 bases and J by 4 bases, with 12 bases between the two germline ends. CDR3 length: 13 residues. Germline CDR1 and CDR2: LGHNT and FRNRAP. In DNA form, the CDR3 reads TGTGCTAGTGGTCTAGCCACCTTTTACGAGCAGTACTTC. As protein: CASGLATFYEQYF.

The genes are TRBV7-9 and TRBJ2-2; TRBD2 might be the D (5 bases). In germline, CDR1 is SEHNR, CDR2 FQNEAQ (reference sequence). V shed 5 bases and J shed 7 bases, with 11 bases lying between them. The CDR3 runs 13 residues. The CDR3 region has the DNA TGTGCCAGCAGCCCTAGGGAGTACGGGGAGCTGTTTTTT. It translates to CASSPREYGELFF.

The chain carries TRBV11-1 and TRBJ1-2; D remains unclear. Germline CDR1 SGHAT, CDR2 FQDESV (reference sequence). The CDR3 totals 15 residues. Trimming took 6 bases from V and 2 from J, leaving 16 bases between them. The CDR3 DNA sequence: TGTGCCAGCAGTTCCTTTAGAGGCACCAACTATGGCTACACCTTC. It encodes CASSSFRGTNYGYTF.

This sequence joins TRBV19 and TRBJ2-7, with D hard to call. Germline V gene data show CDR1 as LNHDA and CDR2 as SQIVND (reference sequence). This CDR3 is 14 amino acids long. Deletions cut 6 bases from V and 5 bases from J, with 17 bases between. CDR3 bases: TGTGCCAGTAGCCCCCGGCGGTACGTGGACGAGCAGTACTTC. This translates into CASSPRRYVDEQYF.

This clone occurred once. The gene calls are TRBV30 and TRBJ1-6; D gene ambiguous. CDR3 length equals 13 residues. The germline gives CDR1 GTSNPN, CDR2 SVGIG (reference sequence). Between the trimmed V and J ends, which lost 4 bases and 7 bases, there was a span of 11 bases. CDR3 protein: CAWNNGGNSPLHF. CDR3 coding DNA: TGTGCCTGGAACAATGGCGGCAATTCACCCCTCCACTTT.

The rearrangement joins TRBV7-3 to TRBJ1-1; possibly TRBD1 for D (5 bases). In germline, CDR1 is SGHTA, CDR2 FQGTGA. V was clipped by 2 bases and J by 1 base, with 8 bases between them. This CDR3 contains 14 residues. CDR3 nucleotides: TGTGCCAGCAGCTTAGACAGTTCGAACACTGAAGCTTTCTTT. It yields the protein CASSLDSSNTEAFF.

V and J are TRBV7-9 and TRBJ1-1, with D tentatively TRBD1 (6 bases). Trimming shortened V by 3 bases and J by 1 base, and 12 bases separated the two germline ends. The CDR3 extends over 15 amino acids. Germline V CDR1 and CDR2: SEHNR, FQNEAQ (reference sequence). CDR3 sequence reads: CASSLQTGKNTEAFF. The CDR3 region has the DNA TGTGCCAGCAGCTTGCAGACAGGAAAGAACACTGAAGCTTTCTTT.

CDR3 bases: TGTGCCTCTAGGGGCGGGCAGGGGATCAGGACTGAAGCTTTCTTT. It codes for CASRGGQGIRTEAFF. The rearrangement uses TRBV19 and TRBJ1-1, with D perhaps matching TRBD1 (6 bases). The V gene lost 11 bases and the J gene lost 5 bases, with 24 bases spanning the gap. Germline V gene sequence: CDR1 LNHDA, CDR2 SQIVND (reference sequence). The CDR3 consists of 15 residues.

This clone was seen a single time. The chain recombines TRBV9 with TRBJ2-2, with 8 nucleotides matching TRBD2. The CDR3 contains 17 residues. Germline values: CDR1 SGDLS, CDR2 YYNGEE. Unmatched junction bases numbered 11, after V lost 0 bases and J lost 7 bases. For the CDR3, the DNA is TGTGCCAGCAGCGTAGCTACAGGAGCGGGAGCGGTCGGGGAGCTGTTTTTT. This gives the protein CASSVATGAGAVGELFF.

This chain uses TRBV6-5 with TRBJ2-5; 8 nucleotides align to TRBD1. The better agreement between TRBJ2-7 and the DNA end casts doubt on the J call. Germline V gene data show CDR1 as MNHEY and CDR2 as SVGAGI. The CDR3 loop spans 14 amino acids. The CDR3 region is CASSSRTGSYEQYF. CDR3 nucleotide sequence: TGTGCCAGCAGTTCAAGGACAGGGAGCTACGAGCAGTACTTC.

This clone came up once. V is TRBV5-6 and J is TRBJ1-5, with unresolved D. This CDR3 is 16 amino acids long. V lost 0 bases and J lost 2, with 12 bases in between. Looked up from germline, CDR1 is SGHDT and CDR2 is YYEEEE. The CDR3 protein is CASSLAAGIGNQPQHF. In DNA, the CDR3 is TGTGCCAGCAGCTTGGCCGCGGGTATTGGCAATCAGCCCCAGCATTTT.

The CDR3 loop reads CASSRGQSINEQFF. The CDR3 DNA follows: TGCGCCAGCAGCCGCGGACAGTCGATCAATGAGCAGTTCTTC. The chain has TRBV5-1 and TRBJ2-1, with a weak D call TRBD1 (6 bases). The V gene lost 4 bases and the J gene lost 6 bases, with 14 bases spanning the gap. The germline CDR1 and CDR2 sequences are SGHRS and YFSETQ. The CDR3 spans 14 residues.

This clone was counted a few times. This rearrangement joins TRBV7-2 to TRBJ1-2, with 7 bases matching TRBD1. The CDR3 loop spans 16 amino acids. Germline V gene data show CDR1 as SGHTA and CDR2 as FQGNSA. The V segment lost 1 base and the J segment 8 bases; nucleotides outside the gene matches: 13. The CDR3 DNA is TGTGCCAGCAGCTTAGACTTTAGGGGGCAGGGTCGGGGCTACACCTTC. Protein: CASSLDFRGQGRGYTF. Using reference TRBV7-2 and TRBJ1-2 for the parts outside the CDR3, the full variable domain is GAGVSQSPSNKVTEKGKDVELRCDPISGHTALYWYRQSLGQGLEFLIYFQGNSAPDKSGLPSDRFSAERTGGSVSTLTIQRTQQEDSAVYLCASSLDFRGQGRGYTFGSGTRLTVV.

The chain combines TRBV6-1 with TRBJ1-2; D is ambiguous. The germline V gene encodes CDR1 MNHNS and CDR2 SASEGT. The V and J ends lost 0 bases and 8 bases respectively, with 7 bases between them. The CDR3 runs 12 residues. CDR3 sequence: CASSEAKRGYTF. CDR3 nucleotide sequence: TGTGCCAGCAGTGAAGCGAAGAGGGGCTACACCTTC.

The rearrangement uses TRBV6-5 and TRBJ2-7, with 11 bases matching TRBD1. CDR1 and CDR2 from the germline V gene are MNHEY and SVGAGI. Trimming at V came to 7 bases and at J to 2 bases, leaving 7 bases not matched to a gene. The CDR3 extends over 15 amino acids. DNA of the CDR3: TGTGCCAGCACCCCTGCGGGACAGGGGGCCTACGAGCAGTACTTC. It codes for CASTPAGQGAYEQYF.

This chain connects TRBV18 to TRBJ1-5; D is possibly TRBD1 (5 bases). V was shortened by 2 bases and J by 3 bases, with 11 bases between the two germline ends. The germline gives CDR1 KGHSH, CDR2 LQKENI. The CDR3 totals 15 residues. The CDR3 sequence is CASSPTGGVNQPQHF. CDR3 DNA sequence: TGTGCCAGCTCACCAACCGGAGGGGTCAATCAGCCCCAGCATTTT.